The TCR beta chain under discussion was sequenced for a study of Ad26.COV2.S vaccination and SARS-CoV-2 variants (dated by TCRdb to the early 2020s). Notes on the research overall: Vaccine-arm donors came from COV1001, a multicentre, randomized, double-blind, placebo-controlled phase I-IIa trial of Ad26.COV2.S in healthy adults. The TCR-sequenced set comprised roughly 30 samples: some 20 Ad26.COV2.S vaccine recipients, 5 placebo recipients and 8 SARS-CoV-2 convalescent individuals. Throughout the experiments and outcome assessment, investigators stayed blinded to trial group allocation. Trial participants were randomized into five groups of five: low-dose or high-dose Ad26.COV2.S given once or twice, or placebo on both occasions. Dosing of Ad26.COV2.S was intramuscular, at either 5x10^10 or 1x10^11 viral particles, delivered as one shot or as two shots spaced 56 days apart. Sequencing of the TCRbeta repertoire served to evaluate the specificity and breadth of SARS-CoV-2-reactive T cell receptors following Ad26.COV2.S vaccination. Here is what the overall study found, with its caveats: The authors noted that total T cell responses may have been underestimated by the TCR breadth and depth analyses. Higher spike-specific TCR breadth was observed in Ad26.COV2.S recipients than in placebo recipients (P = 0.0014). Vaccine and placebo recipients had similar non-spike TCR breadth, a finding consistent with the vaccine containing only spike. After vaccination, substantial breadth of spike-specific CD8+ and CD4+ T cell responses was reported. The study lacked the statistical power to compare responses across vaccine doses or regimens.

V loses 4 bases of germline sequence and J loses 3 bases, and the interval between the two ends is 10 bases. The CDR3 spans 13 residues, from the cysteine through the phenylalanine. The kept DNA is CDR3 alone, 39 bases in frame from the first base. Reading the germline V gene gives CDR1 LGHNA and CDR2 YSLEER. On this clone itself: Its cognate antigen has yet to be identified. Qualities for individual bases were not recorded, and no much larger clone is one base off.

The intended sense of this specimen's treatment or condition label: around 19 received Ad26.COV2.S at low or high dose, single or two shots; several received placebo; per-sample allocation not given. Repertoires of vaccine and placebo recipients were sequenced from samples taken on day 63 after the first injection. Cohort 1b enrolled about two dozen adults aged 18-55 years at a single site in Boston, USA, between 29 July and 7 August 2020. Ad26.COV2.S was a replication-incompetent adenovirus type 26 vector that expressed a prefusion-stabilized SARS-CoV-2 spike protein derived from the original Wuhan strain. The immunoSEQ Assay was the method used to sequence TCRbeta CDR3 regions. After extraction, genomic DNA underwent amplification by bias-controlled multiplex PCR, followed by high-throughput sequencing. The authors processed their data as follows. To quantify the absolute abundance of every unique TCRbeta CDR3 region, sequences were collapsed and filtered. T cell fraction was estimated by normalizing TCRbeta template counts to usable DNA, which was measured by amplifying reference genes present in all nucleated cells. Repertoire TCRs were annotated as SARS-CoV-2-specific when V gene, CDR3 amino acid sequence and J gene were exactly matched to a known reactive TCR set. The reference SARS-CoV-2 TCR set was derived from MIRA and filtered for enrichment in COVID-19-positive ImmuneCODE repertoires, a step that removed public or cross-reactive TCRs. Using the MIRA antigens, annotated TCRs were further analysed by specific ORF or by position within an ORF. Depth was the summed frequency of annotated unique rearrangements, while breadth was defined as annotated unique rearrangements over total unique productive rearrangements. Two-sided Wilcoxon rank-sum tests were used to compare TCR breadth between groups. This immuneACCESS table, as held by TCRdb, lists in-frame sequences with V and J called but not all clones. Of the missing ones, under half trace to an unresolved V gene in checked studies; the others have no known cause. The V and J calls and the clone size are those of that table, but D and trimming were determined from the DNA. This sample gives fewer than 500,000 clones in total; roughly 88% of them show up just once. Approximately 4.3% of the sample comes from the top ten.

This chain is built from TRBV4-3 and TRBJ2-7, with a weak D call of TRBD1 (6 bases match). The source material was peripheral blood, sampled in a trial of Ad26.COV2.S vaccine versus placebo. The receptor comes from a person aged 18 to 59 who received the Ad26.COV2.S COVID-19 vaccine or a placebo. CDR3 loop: CASSPGHNYEQYF. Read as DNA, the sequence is TGCGCCAGCAGCCCGGGACACAACTACGAGCAGTACTTC.